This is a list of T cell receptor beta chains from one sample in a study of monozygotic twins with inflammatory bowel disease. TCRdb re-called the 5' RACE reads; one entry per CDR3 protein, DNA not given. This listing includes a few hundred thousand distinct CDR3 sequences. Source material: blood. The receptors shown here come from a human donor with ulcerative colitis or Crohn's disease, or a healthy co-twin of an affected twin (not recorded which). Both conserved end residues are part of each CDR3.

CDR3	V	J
CSAREPAGGSYNEQFF	TRBV20-1	TRBJ2-1
CATSVGQGTDTQYF	TRBV24-1	TRBJ2-3
CASSYSGARSYEQYF	TRBV6-2/TRBV6-3	TRBJ2-7
CATSDSKVSTHTQYF	TRBV24-1	TRBJ2-3
CSAMTANTEAFF	TRBV29-1	TRBJ1-1
CASSLFGGTNTGELFF	TRBV7-2	TRBJ2-2
CASSPRWATYEQYF	TRBV7-9	TRBJ2-7
CASSPGLAAIDEQFF	TRBV5-1	TRBJ2-1
CASSVAVGQIYEQYF	TRBV9	TRBJ2-7
CASRRQGGNQPQHF	TRBV12-3/TRBV12-4	TRBJ1-5
CSARDGASTDEQFF	TRBV20-1	TRBJ2-1
CSASVYPGYTF	TRBV20-1	TRBJ1-2
CATSDSTSPKNEQFF	TRBV24-1	TRBJ2-1
CASTLSGSSYNEQFF	TRBV12-3/TRBV12-4	TRBJ2-1
CASSIAPRGTGRYEQYF	TRBV19	TRBJ2-7
CASSLDVKAYNEQFF	TRBV7-7	TRBJ2-1
CASSFRGSSNEKLFF	TRBV28	TRBJ1-4
CASSQDESGANTEAFF	TRBV3-1	TRBJ1-1
CASSQDYPGQGYEQYF	TRBV3-1	TRBJ2-7
CASSLMSGSGETQYF	TRBV7-7	TRBJ2-5
CASSLGDTSSYEQYF	TRBV5-1	TRBJ2-7
CASSYGTGFNEQYF	TRBV6-2/TRBV6-3	TRBJ2-7
CASSRSRVDTEAFF	TRBV12-3/TRBV12-4	TRBJ1-1
CASSYSGGSYGYTF	TRBV6-2/TRBV6-3	TRBJ1-2
CASSSTQIYGYTF	TRBV7-2	TRBJ1-2
CASSSPGQAAHYGYTF	TRBV7-2	TRBJ1-2